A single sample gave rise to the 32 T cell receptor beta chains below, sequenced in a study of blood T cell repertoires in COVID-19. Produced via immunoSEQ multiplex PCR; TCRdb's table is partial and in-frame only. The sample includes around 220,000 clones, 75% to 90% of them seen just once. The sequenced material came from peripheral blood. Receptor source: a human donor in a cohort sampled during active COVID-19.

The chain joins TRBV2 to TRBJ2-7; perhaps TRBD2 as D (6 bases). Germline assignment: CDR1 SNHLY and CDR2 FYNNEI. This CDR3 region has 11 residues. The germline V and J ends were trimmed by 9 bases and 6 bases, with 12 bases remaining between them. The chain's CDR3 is CARGTGGEQYF. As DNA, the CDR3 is TGTGCCAGAGGGACCGGGGGCGAGCAGTACTTC.

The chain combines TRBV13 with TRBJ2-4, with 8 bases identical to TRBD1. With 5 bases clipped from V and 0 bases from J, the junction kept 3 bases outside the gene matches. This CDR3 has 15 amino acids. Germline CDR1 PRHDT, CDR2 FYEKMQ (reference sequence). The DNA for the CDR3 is TGTGCCAGCAGCCCACAGGGGGGAGCCAAAAACATTCAGTACTTC. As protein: CASSPQGGAKNIQYF.

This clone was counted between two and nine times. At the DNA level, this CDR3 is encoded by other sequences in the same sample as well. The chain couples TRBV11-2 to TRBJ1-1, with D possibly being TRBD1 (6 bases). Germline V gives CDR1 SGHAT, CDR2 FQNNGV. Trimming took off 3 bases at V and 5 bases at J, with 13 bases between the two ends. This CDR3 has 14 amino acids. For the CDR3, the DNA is TGTGCCAGCAGCTTGGACAGATTAGGGACTGAAGCTTTCTTT. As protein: CASSLDRLGTEAFF. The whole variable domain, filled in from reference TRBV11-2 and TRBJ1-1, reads EAGVAQSPRYKIIEKRQSVAFWCNPISGHATLYWYQQILGQGPKLLIQFQNNGVVDDSQLPKDRFSAERLKGVDSTLKIQPAKLEDSAVYLCASSLDRLGTEAFFGQGTRLTVV.

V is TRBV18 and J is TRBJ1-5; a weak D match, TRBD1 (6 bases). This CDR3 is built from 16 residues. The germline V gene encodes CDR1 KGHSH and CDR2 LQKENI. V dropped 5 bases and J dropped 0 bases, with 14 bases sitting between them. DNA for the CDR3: TGTGCCAGCTCATCCGGGGGGCCTTATAGCAATCAGCCCCAGCATTTT. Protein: CASSSGGPYSNQPQHF. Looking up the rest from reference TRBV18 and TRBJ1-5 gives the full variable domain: NAGVMQNPRHLVRRRGQEARLRCSPMKGHSHVYWYRQLPEEGLKFMVYLQKENIIDESGMPKERFSAEFPKEGPSILRIQQVVRGDSAAYFCASSSGGPYSNQPQHFGDGTRLSIL.

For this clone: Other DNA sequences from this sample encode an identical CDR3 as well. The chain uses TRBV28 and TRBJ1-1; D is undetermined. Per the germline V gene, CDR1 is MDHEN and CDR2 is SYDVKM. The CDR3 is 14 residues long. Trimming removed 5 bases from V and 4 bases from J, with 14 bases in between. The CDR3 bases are TGTGCCAGCAGTCTCCCGCGGGGTAGCACTGAAGCTTTCTTT. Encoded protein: CASSLPRGSTEAFF.

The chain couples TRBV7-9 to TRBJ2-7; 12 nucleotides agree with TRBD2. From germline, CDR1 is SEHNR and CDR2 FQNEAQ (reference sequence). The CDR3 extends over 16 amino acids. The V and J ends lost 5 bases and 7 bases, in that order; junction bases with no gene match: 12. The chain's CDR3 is CASSHLAGGPSYEQYF. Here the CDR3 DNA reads TGTGCCAGCAGCCATCTAGCGGGAGGGCCCTCTTATGAGCAGTACTTC.

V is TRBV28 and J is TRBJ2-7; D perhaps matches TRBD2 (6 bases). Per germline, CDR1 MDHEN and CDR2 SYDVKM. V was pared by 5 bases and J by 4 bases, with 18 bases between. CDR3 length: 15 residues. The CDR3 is CASSPTGTYNYEQYF. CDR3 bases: TGTGCCAGCAGTCCTACCGGGACTTACAATTACGAGCAGTACTTC.

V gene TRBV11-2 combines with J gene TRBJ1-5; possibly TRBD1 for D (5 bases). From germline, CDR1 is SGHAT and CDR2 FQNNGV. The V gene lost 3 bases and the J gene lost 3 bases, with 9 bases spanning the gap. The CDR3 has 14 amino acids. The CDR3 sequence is CASSFSGSNQPQHF. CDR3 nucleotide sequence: TGTGCCAGCAGCTTCTCAGGGTCCAATCAGCCCCAGCATTTT.

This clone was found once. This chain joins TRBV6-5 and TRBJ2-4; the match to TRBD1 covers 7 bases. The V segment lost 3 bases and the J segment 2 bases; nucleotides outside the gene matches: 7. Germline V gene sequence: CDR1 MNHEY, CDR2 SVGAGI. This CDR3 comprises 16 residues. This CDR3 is CASSYETGRTKNIQYF. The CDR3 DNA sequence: TGTGCCAGCAGTTATGAGACAGGGCGAACCAAAAACATTCAGTACTTC.

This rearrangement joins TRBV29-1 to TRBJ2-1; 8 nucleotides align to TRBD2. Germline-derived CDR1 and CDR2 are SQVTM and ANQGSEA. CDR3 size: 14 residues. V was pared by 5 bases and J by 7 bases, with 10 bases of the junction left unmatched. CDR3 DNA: TGCAGCGTTCCCCGGGAGGGGGGGTGGAATGAGCAGTTCTTC. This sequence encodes CSVPREGGWNEQFF.

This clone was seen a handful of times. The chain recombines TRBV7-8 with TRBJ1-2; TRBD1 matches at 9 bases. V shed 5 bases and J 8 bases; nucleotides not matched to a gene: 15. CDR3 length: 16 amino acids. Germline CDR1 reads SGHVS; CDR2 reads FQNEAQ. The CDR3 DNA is TGTGCCAGCAGCCCGCAGTCCCGGGACAGGGTAGAAGGCTACACCTTC. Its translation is CASSPQSRDRVEGYTF. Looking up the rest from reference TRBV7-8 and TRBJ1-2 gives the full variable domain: GAGVSQSPRYKVAKRGQDVALRCDPISGHVSLFWYQQALGQGPEFLTYFQNEAQLDKSGLPSDRFFAERPEGSVSTLKIQRTQQEDSAVYLCASSPQSRDRVEGYTFGSGTRLTVV.

The CDR3 region is CASNFQANYGYTF. DNA of the CDR3: TGTGCCAGTAATTTTCAGGCAAACTATGGCTACACCTTC. V and J are TRBV19 and TRBJ1-2; D gene ambiguous. This CDR3 has 13 amino acids. V lost 7 bases and J 2 bases, leaving 11 bases between the germline ends. CDR1 and CDR2 (germline): LNHDA, SQIVND (reference sequence).

The CDR3 DNA reads TGTGCCATCAGTGACAGGGACAATCAGCCCCAGCATTTT. Translating it yields CAISDRDNQPQHF. J is TRBJ1-5 and V is TRBV10-3; D may be TRBD1 (5 bases). Trimming removed 3 bases at V and 3 bases at J, with 6 bases between. Germline loops: CDR1 ENHRY, CDR2 SYGVKD. The CDR3 is 13 residues long.

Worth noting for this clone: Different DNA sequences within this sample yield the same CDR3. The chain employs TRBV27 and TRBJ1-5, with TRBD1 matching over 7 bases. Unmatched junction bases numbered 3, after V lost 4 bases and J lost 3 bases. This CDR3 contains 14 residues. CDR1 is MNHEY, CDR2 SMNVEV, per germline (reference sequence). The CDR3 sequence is CASSWDSSNQPQHF. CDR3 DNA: TGTGCCAGCAGTTGGGACAGCTCCAATCAGCCCCAGCATTTT.

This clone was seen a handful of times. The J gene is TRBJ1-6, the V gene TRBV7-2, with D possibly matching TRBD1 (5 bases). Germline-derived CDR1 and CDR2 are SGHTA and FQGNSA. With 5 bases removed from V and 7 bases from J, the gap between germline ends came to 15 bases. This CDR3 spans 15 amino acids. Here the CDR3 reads CASSPRDVANSPLHF. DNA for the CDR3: TGTGCCAGCAGCCCGCGGGACGTGGCGAATTCACCCCTCCACTTT.

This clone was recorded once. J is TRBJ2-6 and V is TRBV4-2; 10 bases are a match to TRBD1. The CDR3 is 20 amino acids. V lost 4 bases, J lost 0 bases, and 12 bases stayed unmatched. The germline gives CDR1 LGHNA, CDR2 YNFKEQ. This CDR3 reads CASSLQTGTGDFSGANVLTF. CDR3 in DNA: TGTGCCAGCAGCCTACAAACCGGGACAGGGGATTTCTCTGGGGCCAACGTCCTGACTTTC.

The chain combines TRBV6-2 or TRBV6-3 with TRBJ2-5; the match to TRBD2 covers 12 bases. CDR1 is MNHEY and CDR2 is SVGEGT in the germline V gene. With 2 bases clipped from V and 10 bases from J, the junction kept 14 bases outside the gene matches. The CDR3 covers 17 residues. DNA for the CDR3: TGTGCCAGCAGTTACGTGCTAGCGGGAGGGCCGGCTAGGGTCCAGTACTTC. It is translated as CASSYVLAGGPARVQYF.

The CDR3 DNA sequence: TGCGCCAGCAGCCAAGATAGAGGTGGACAGGGTCGGAATCAGCCCCAGCATTTT. It encodes CASSQDRGGQGRNQPQHF. J is TRBJ1-5 and V is TRBV4-1; TRBD1 matches 8 bases. V trimming: 0 bases; J trimming: 4 bases; junction bases outside the gene matches: 11. Germline V CDR1 and CDR2: MGHRA, YSYEKL. The CDR3 contains 18 residues.

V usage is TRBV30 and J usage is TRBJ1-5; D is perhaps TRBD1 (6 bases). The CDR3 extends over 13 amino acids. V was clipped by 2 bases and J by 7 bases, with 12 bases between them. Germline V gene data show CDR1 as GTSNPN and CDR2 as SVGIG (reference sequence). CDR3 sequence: CAWSPGVGQPQHF. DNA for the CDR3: TGTGCCTGGAGTCCAGGGGTCGGACAGCCCCAGCATTTT.

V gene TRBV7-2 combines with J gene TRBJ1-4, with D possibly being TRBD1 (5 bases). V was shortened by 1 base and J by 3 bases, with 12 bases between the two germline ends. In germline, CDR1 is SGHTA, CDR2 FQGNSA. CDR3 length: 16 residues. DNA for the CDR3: TGTGCCAGCAGCTTAGGAGACAGAATTGCTAATGAAAAACTGTTTTTT. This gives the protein CASSLGDRIANEKLFF.

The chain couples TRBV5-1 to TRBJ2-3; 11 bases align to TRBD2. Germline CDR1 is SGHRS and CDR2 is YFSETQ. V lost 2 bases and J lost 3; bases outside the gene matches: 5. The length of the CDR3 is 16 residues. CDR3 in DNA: TGCGCCAGCAGCTTCGTAGCGGGAGGGCCAACAGATACGCAGTATTTT. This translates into CASSFVAGGPTDTQYF.

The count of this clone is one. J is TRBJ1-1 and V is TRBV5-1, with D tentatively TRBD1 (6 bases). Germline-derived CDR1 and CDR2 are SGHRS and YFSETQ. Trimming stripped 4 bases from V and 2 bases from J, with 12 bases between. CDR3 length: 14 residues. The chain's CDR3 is CASSPQTGNTEAFF. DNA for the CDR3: TGCGCCAGCAGCCCACAGACAGGAAACACTGAAGCTTTCTTT.

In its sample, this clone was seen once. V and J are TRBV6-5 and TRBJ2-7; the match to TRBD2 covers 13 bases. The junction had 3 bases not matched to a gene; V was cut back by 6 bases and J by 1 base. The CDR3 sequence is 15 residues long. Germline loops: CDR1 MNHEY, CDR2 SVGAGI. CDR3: CASSGGLAGSYEQYF. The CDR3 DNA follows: TGTGCCAGCAGCGGGGGACTAGCGGGATCCTACGAGCAGTACTTC.

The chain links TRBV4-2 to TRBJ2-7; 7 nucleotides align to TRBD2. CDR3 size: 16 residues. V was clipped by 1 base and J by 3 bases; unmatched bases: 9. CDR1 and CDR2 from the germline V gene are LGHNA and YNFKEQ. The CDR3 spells CASSQGSGGVVYEQYF. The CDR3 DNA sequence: TGTGCCAGCAGCCAAGGGTCGGGGGGAGTAGTCTACGAGCAGTACTTC.

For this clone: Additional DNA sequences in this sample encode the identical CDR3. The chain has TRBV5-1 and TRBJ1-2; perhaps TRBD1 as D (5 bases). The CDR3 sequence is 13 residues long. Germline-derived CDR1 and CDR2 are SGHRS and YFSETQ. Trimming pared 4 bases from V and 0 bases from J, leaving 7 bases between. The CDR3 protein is CASSLTANYGYTF. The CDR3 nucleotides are TGCGCCAGCAGCCTGACAGCTAACTATGGCTACACCTTC.

This CDR3 is CASSLQSSPLHF. DNA of the CDR3: TGTGCCAGCAGTCTTCAGTCTTCACCCCTCCACTTT. The chain couples TRBV28 to TRBJ1-6; D is undetermined. The CDR3 totals 12 residues. Germline V gene data show CDR1 as MDHEN and CDR2 as SYDVKM. V was clipped by 5 bases and J by 9 bases, with 8 bases between them.

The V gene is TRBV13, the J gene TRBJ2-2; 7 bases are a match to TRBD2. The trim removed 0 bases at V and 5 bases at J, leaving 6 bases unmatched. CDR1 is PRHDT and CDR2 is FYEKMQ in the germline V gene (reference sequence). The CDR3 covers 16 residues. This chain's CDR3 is CASSLGRLAATGELFF. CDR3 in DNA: TGTGCCAGCAGCTTAGGGCGGCTAGCGGCTACCGGGGAGCTGTTTTTT. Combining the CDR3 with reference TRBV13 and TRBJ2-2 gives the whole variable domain AAGVIQSPRHLIKEKRETATLKCYPIPRHDTVYWYQQGPGQDPQFLISFYEKMQSDKGSIPDRFSAQQFSDYHSELNMSSLELGDSALYFCASSLGRLAATGELFFGEGSRLTVL.

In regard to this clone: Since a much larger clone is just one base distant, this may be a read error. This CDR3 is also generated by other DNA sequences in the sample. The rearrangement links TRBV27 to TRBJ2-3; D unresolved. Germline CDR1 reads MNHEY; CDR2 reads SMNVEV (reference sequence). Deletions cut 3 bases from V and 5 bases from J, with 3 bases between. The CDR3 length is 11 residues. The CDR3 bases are TGTGCCAGCAGTTTCCTAGATACGCAGTATTTT. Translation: CASSFLDTQYF.

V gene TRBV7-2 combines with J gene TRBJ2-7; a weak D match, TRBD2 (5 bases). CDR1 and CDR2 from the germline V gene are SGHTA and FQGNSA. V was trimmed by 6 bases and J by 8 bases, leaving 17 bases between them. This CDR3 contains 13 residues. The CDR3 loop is CASSQYNRDQQYF. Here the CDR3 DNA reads TGTGCCAGCAGTCAGTATAACCGGGATCAGCAGTACTTC.

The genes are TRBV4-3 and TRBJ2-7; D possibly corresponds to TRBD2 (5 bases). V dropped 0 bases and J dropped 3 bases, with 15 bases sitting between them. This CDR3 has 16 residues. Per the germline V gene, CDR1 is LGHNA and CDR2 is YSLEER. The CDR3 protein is CASSQDVRSGGYEQYF. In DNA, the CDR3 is TGCGCCAGCAGCCAAGATGTCAGGTCAGGAGGCTACGAGCAGTACTTC.

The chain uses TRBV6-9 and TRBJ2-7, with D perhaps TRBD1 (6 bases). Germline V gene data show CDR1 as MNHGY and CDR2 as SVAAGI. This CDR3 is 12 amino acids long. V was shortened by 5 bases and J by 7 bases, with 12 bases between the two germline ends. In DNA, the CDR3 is TGTGCCAGCAGTCCGATGGACAGTGAGCAGTACTTC. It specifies CASSPMDSEQYF.

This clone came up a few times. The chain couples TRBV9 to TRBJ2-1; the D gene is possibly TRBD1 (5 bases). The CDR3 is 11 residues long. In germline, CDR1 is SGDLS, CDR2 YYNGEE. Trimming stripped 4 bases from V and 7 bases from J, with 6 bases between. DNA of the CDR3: TGTGCCAGCAGCAGGGGTAATGAGCAGTTCTTC. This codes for CASSRGNEQFF.